This TCR beta chain came from a study of T cells after yellow fever vaccination. This clonotype was counted many times. The CDR3 is made up of 11 amino acids. Trimming took 6 bases from V and 8 from J, leaving 13 bases between them. Germline loops: CDR1 SQVTM, CDR2 ANQGSEA. TCRdb reanalysed the 5' RACE reads using MiXCR and keeps one entry per CDR3 protein. The table has 50,000 or so distinct CDR3 sequences, about 6.6% seen once. The sample in question was CD8+ T cells sorted from PBMCs, obtained on the day of the first yellow fever vaccination. The chain joins TRBV29-1 to TRBJ1-1; D is possibly TRBD1 (6 bases). The TCR comes from a man aged 18 to 35 who received the YFV17D yellow fever vaccine. CDR3 in amino acids: CSVVKGVEAFF. In nucleotides, the CDR3 is TGCAGCGTAGTAAAGGGGGTCGAAGCTTTCTTT.